These 32 T cell receptor beta chains share one sample of origin, sequenced in a study of blood T cell repertoires in COVID-19. Using immunoSEQ multiplex PCR, the repertoire was profiled, and TCRdb retains in-frame clones only, with some absent. This sample has approximately 200,000 clones, with around 80% found just once. Sequences were obtained from peripheral blood. The receptors here all came from a woman of 80 years or more with COVID-19, enrolled during active disease.

The chain recombines TRBV5-1 with TRBJ2-3, with D possibly TRBD1 on 6 matching bases. There are 13 residues in the CDR3. Trimming removed 2 bases from V and 6 bases from J, with 10 bases in between. CDR1 is SGHRS, CDR2 YFSETQ, per germline. The CDR3 sequence: CASSFQGSDTQYF. The CDR3 nucleotides read TGCGCCAGCAGCTTCCAGGGGTCCGATACGCAGTATTTT.

V usage is TRBV18 and J usage is TRBJ1-3; D call uncertain. The V gene lost 0 bases and the J gene lost 3 bases, with 9 bases spanning the gap. Germline V gives CDR1 KGHSH, CDR2 LQKENI. CDR3 length: 15 residues. Written as DNA, the CDR3 is TGTGCCAGCTCACCACCGATGGCAGGTGGAAACACCATATATTTT. Encoded protein: CASSPPMAGGNTIYF.

The rearrangement joins TRBV12-5 to TRBJ1-5; TRBD1 agrees at 8 bases. J lost 3 bases, V lost 2 bases, and 9 bases had no gene match. Looked up from germline, CDR1 is LGHNT and CDR2 is FRNRAP. CDR3 length: 17 residues. The CDR3 coding sequence is TGTGCTAGTGGTTTGTTGACCCGGGACAGGCCCAATCAGCCCCAGCATTTT. The encoded protein is CASGLLTRDRPNQPQHF.

This clone was counted a single time. The chain employs TRBV2 and TRBJ2-3; 7 positions agree with TRBD2. CDR1 is SNHLY and CDR2 is FYNNEI in the germline V gene. The CDR3 contains 12 residues. Unmatched junction bases numbered 4, after V lost 11 bases and J lost 2 bases. CDR3 sequence reads: CAGAGDTDTQYF. The DNA for the CDR3 is TGTGCCGGCGCGGGGGACACAGATACGCAGTATTTT.

The chain couples TRBV9 to TRBJ2-1; tentatively, D is TRBD1 (6 bases). The CDR3 has 15 amino acids. CDR1 and CDR2 from the germline V gene are SGDLS and YYNGEE. V shed 4 bases and J shed 6 bases, with 17 bases lying between them. CDR3 loop: CASSSPGTHRNEQFF. As DNA, the CDR3 is TGTGCCAGCAGCTCCCCCGGGACACACCGCAATGAGCAGTTCTTC.

This sequence joins TRBV11-2 and TRBJ1-4; 8 bases agree with TRBD1. CDR1 SGHAT and CDR2 FQNNGV come from the germline V gene. J was trimmed by 10 bases and V by 3 bases; bases with no gene match: 7. This CDR3 contains 14 residues. CDR3 region: CASSFRTGTGKLFF. CDR3 sequence (DNA): TGTGCCAGCAGCTTCAGAACCGGGACAGGAAAACTGTTTTTT. Using reference TRBV11-2 and TRBJ1-4 for the parts outside the CDR3, the full variable domain is EAGVAQSPRYKIIEKRQSVAFWCNPISGHATLYWYQQILGQGPKLLIQFQNNGVVDDSQLPKDRFSAERLKGVDSTLKIQPAKLEDSAVYLCASSFRTGTGKLFFGSGTQLSVL.

The chain links TRBV4-2 to TRBJ2-3; TRBD2 matches 7 bases. In germline, CDR1 is LGHNA, CDR2 YNFKEQ. After removal of 0 bases from V and 0 bases from J, the junction contained 12 bases not matched to a gene. This CDR3 spans 19 amino acids. The CDR3 DNA is TGTGCCAGCAGCCAAGATCGTCCAGCGGGGAGAACTAGCACAGATACGCAGTATTTT. Amino acids: CASSQDRPAGRTSTDTQYF.

The chain's CDR3 is CASSPGGTGSAYNEQFF. CDR3 nucleotides: TGTGCCAGCAGCCCTGGGGGGACAGGATCAGCCTACAATGAGCAGTTCTTC. The chain recombines TRBV5-6 with TRBJ2-1; 8 bases are shared with TRBD1. There are 17 residues in the CDR3. Germline values: CDR1 SGHDT, CDR2 YYEEEE. Trimming took 4 bases from V and 2 from J; bases not matched to a gene: 11.

The CDR3 nucleotides are TGTGCCATCAGTATCGACCGTGAGGACTATGGCTACACCTTC. This codes for CAISIDREDYGYTF. The chain carries TRBV10-3 and TRBJ1-2; no clear D gene. The germline gives CDR1 ENHRY, CDR2 SYGVKD. Trimming left V 5 bases short and J 3 bases short, with 13 bases between. CDR3 length equals 14 residues.

This clone was observed a few times. CDR3 nucleotides: TGCGCCAGCAGCCAAGATCTTGTCGGGGGTGCGAATTCACCCCTCCACTTT. Translating gives CASSQDLVGGANSPLHF. J is TRBJ1-6 and V is TRBV4-1; D perhaps matches TRBD1 (5 bases). There are 17 residues in the CDR3. Deletions cut 0 bases from V and 7 bases from J, with 16 bases between. The germline gives CDR1 MGHRA, CDR2 YSYEKL.

The rearrangement uses TRBV5-4 and TRBJ1-5; weak D call: TRBD1 (6 bases). The CDR3 contains 16 residues. CDR1 SGHNT and CDR2 YYREEE come from the germline V gene (reference sequence). V was trimmed by 4 bases and J by 3 bases, leaving 17 bases between them. The CDR3, as DNA: TGTGCCAGCAGCCCCCTGCCCAGGGGAAACAATCAGCCCCAGCATTTT. The encoded protein is CASSPLPRGNNQPQHF. The complete variable domain, with remaining parts taken from reference TRBV5-4 and TRBJ1-5, reads ETGVTQSPTHLIKTRGQQVTLRCSSQSGHNTVSWYQQALGQGPQFIFQYYREEENGRGNFPPRFSGLQFPNYSSELNVNALELDDSALYLCASSPLPRGNNQPQHFGDGTRLSIL.

The chain combines TRBV6-1 with TRBJ1-4; TRBD1 aligns across 7 bases. This CDR3 is built from 16 residues. Germline assignment: CDR1 MNHNS and CDR2 SASEGT. Trimming at V came to 0 bases and at J to 7 bases, leaving 8 bases not matched to a gene. The CDR3 region has the DNA TGTGCCAGCAGTGAAGCGGAGAGGGGGCCGAGTGAAAAACTGTTTTTT. Translating it yields CASSEAERGPSEKLFF.

This rearrangement joins TRBV4-2 to TRBJ2-7; 12 bases map to TRBD2. The trim removed 1 base at V and 3 bases at J, leaving 4 bases unmatched. CDR1 LGHNA and CDR2 YNFKEQ come from the germline V gene. The CDR3 is made up of 16 amino acids. The CDR3 region is CASSQALAGGIYEQYF. The CDR3 DNA sequence: TGTGCCAGCAGCCAAGCACTAGCGGGAGGAATCTACGAGCAGTACTTC.

The V and J genes are TRBV3-1 (or the pseudogene TRBV3-2) and TRBJ1-5; 10 bases are shared with TRBD1. Germline CDR1 reads LGHDT; CDR2 reads YNNKEL (reference sequence). The ends lost 2 bases at V and 1 base at J; junction bases unmatched: 5. The CDR3 sequence is 17 residues long. CDR3 sequence reads: CASSQRDRGGSNQPQHF. The CDR3 DNA sequence: TGTGCCAGCAGCCAACGGGACAGGGGTGGAAGCAATCAGCCCCAGCATTTT.

The chain employs TRBV3-1 (or the pseudogene TRBV3-2) and TRBJ2-1, with 13 nucleotides matching TRBD2. J lost 10 bases, V lost 4 bases, and 10 bases had no gene match. Germline V gene lookup returns CDR1 LGHDT and CDR2 YNNKEL (reference sequence). The CDR3 has 16 amino acids. Here the CDR3 reads CASSPPTGLAGSEQFF. The CDR3 nucleotides read TGTGCCAGCAGCCCTCCTACGGGACTAGCGGGGTCGGAGCAGTTCTTC.

The genes are TRBV28 and TRBJ2-3; 10 bases are a match to TRBD2. CDR3 length equals 16 residues. The V gene end was trimmed by 4 bases and the J gene end by 4 bases; junction bases not matched to a gene: 8. Germline values: CDR1 MDHEN, CDR2 SYDVKM. The CDR3 protein is CASSSQRGGHADTQYF. The DNA of the CDR3 is TGTGCCAGCAGTTCCCAGCGGGGGGGGCATGCAGATACGCAGTATTTT.

This rearrangement joins TRBV10-3 to TRBJ1-5; D unresolved. CDR3 length: 15 residues. Germline CDR1 is ENHRY and CDR2 is SYGVKD. V was pared by 6 bases and J by 5 bases, with 17 bases between. The CDR3 spells CAISQNREMDQPQHF. CDR3 DNA sequence: TGTGCCATCAGCCAGAACCGGGAGATGGATCAGCCCCAGCATTTT.

The chain recombines TRBV28 with TRBJ2-7; no clear D. V lost 4 bases and J 3 bases, leaving 16 bases between the germline ends. Looked up from germline, CDR1 is MDHEN and CDR2 is SYDVKM. There are 15 residues in the CDR3. DNA for the CDR3: TGTGCCAGCAGTTCCATCTATCCCCTAAACTACGAGCAGTACTTC. It yields the protein CASSSIYPLNYEQYF.

V gene TRBV4-1 combines with J gene TRBJ1-1; D might be TRBD1 (5 bases). The CDR3 runs 18 residues. Germline CDR1 MGHRA, CDR2 YSYEKL. V lost 7 bases and J lost 4, with 28 bases in between. The CDR3 region has the DNA TGCGCCAGCAAGGGGAACTTTCTGGGTCTCAGGGTTGGCACTGAAGCTTTCTTT. This translates into CASKGNFLGLRVGTEAFF.

V gene TRBV29-1 combines with J gene TRBJ2-1; 8 bases map to TRBD2. This CDR3 spans 14 amino acids. Per the germline V gene, CDR1 is SQVTM and CDR2 is ANQGSEA. With V trimmed by 7 bases and J by 5 bases, 10 bases remained unmatched. As DNA, the CDR3 is TGCAGCGGGAGCGGGAGCGGGGTTCACAATGAGCAGTTCTTC. It translates to CSGSGSGVHNEQFF.

The chain carries TRBV5-6 and TRBJ1-1, with 7 bases lining up with TRBD1. This CDR3 contains 14 residues. Germline V gene lookup returns CDR1 SGHDT and CDR2 YYEEEE. V was pared by 6 bases and J by 1 base, with 6 bases of the junction left unmatched. In DNA, the CDR3 is TGTGCCAGCATCGAACAGGGGCCGAACACTGAAGCTTTCTTT. This codes for CASIEQGPNTEAFF. The whole variable domain, remainder taken from reference TRBV5-6 and TRBJ1-1, is DAGVTQSPTHLIKTRGQQVTLRCSPKSGHDTVSWYQQALGQGPQFIFQYYEEEERQRGNFPDRFSGHQFPNYSSELNVNALLLGDSALYLCASIEQGPNTEAFFGQGTRLTVV.

The V gene is TRBV7-9, the J gene TRBJ1-1; D is uncertain. The CDR3 is 14 residues long. Germline CDR1 SEHNR, CDR2 FQNEAQ (reference sequence). Trimming stripped 1 base from V and 5 bases from J, with 11 bases between. CDR3 region: CASSLDAVLTEAFF. CDR3 DNA: TGTGCCAGCAGCTTAGACGCGGTTCTTACTGAAGCTTTCTTT.

The chain is built from TRBV5-4 and TRBJ1-1; the D is unclear. The CDR3 loop spans 14 amino acids. CDR1 and CDR2 (germline): SGHNT, YYREEE (reference sequence). V lost 4 bases, J lost 1 base, and 11 bases lay in between. The CDR3 loop reads CASSPPQANTEAFF. The CDR3 DNA reads TGTGCCAGCAGCCCGCCTCAGGCGAACACTGAAGCTTTCTTT.

The chain recombines TRBV28 with TRBJ2-7; D is uncertain. The germline CDR1 and CDR2 sequences are MDHEN and SYDVKM. CDR3 size: 16 residues. The V end was cut by 2 bases, the J end by 4 bases, with 18 bases between. The CDR3 loop is CASSLPRLASTYEQYF. CDR3 in DNA: TGTGCCAGCAGTTTACCTCGACTCGCTTCCACTTACGAGCAGTACTTC.

V and J are TRBV3-1 (or the pseudogene TRBV3-2) and TRBJ1-6; D not resolved. CDR3 length equals 12 residues. Germline V lookup: CDR1 LGHDT, CDR2 YNNKEL (reference sequence). Trimming took 1 base from V and 10 from J, leaving 5 bases between them. CDR3 sequence: CASSQVRSPLHF. The CDR3, as DNA: TGTGCCAGCAGCCAAGTGAGATCACCCCTCCACTTT.

J is TRBJ2-1 and V is TRBV19; 7 bases agree with TRBD2. Germline lookup yields CDR1 LNHDA and CDR2 SQIVND (reference sequence). V trimming: 1 base; J trimming: 14 bases; junction bases outside the gene matches: 2. This CDR3 has 11 amino acids. In nucleotides, the CDR3 is TGTGCCAGTAGTATAGGCCGGGAGGAGTTCTTC. Translating it yields CASSIGREEFF.

This chain links TRBV6-6 with TRBJ1-2; D is unclear. The CDR3 is 12 amino acids. V was shortened by 2 bases and J by 5 bases, with 6 bases between the two germline ends. Germline V lookup: CDR1 MNHNY, CDR2 SVGAGI (reference sequence). CDR3 coding DNA: TGTGCCAGCAGTTACGAGTCTTATGGCTACACCTTC. This encodes CASSYESYGYTF.

V is TRBV28 and J is TRBJ1-2, with 7 bases identical to TRBD1. The J segment lost 8 bases and the V segment lost 3 bases, leaving 12 bases of the junction unmatched. Germline V gives CDR1 MDHEN, CDR2 SYDVKM. The CDR3 has 15 amino acids. In nucleotides, the CDR3 is TGTGCCAGCAGTTTCAACAGGGGATCTCGATCGGGCTACACCTTC. Its translation: CASSFNRGSRSGYTF.

V and J are TRBV5-1 and TRBJ1-1; 7 bases are shared with TRBD1. This CDR3 has 11 residues. With V trimmed by 6 bases and J by 4 bases, 0 bases remained unmatched. CDR1 and CDR2 (germline): SGHRS, YFSETQ. CDR3: CASTGGTEAFF. CDR3 nucleotides: TGCGCCAGCACAGGGGGCACTGAAGCTTTCTTT. Full variable domain (remainder filled in from reference TRBV5-1 and TRBJ1-1): KAGVTQTPRYLIKTRGQQVTLSCSPISGHRSVSWYQQTPGQGLQFLFEYFSETQRNKGNFPGRFSGRQFSNSRSEMNVSTLELGDSALYLCASTGGTEAFFGQGTRLTVV.

This chain connects TRBV28 to TRBJ1-2, with a tentative D call TRBD1 (6 bases). The CDR3 covers 12 residues. Between the trimmed V and J ends, which lost 5 bases and 4 bases, there was a span of 8 bases. From germline, CDR1 is MDHEN and CDR2 SYDVKM. As DNA, the CDR3 is TGTGCCAGCAGTAACAGGGTCTATGGCTACACCTTC. This codes for CASSNRVYGYTF.

This chain links TRBV7-9 with TRBJ1-1, with D unclear. CDR1 SEHNR and CDR2 FQNEAQ come from the germline V gene (reference sequence). The CDR3 length is 14 residues. V was pared by 1 base and J by 8 bases, with 14 bases between. The CDR3 sequence: CASSLDLTAREAFF. CDR3 sequence (DNA): TGTGCCAGCAGCTTAGATCTGACCGCTAGGGAAGCTTTCTTT. The full variable domain, in which reference TRBV7-9 and TRBJ1-1 provide the parts outside the CDR3, is DTGVSQNPRHKITKRGQNVTFRCDPISEHNRLYWYRQTLGQGPEFLTYFQNEAQLEKSRLLSDRFSAERPKGSFSTLEIQRTEQGDSAMYLCASSLDLTAREAFFGQGTRLTVV.

The chain recombines TRBV28 with TRBJ2-3, with a possible D match to TRBD1 (6 bases). V lost 6 bases to trimming and J lost 5 bases, with 18 bases between them. Germline V gives CDR1 MDHEN, CDR2 SYDVKM. The CDR3 is 15 residues long. CDR3 loop: CASSLIGGSGDTQYF. CDR3 coding DNA: TGTGCCAGCAGCCTTATAGGGGGTAGTGGAGATACGCAGTATTTT.